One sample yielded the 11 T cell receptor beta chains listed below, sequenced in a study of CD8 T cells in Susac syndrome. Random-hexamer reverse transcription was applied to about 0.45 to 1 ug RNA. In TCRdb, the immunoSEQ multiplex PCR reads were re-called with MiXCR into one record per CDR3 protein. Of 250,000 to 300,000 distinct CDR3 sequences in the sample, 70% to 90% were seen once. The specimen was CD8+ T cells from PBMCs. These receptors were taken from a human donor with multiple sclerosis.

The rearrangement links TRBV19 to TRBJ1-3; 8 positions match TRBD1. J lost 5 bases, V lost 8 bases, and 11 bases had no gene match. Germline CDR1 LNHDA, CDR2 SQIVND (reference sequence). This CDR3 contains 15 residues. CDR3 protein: CASAPTGTGRNTIYF. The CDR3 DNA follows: TGTGCCAGTGCTCCGACCGGGACAGGTAGAAACACCATATATTTT.

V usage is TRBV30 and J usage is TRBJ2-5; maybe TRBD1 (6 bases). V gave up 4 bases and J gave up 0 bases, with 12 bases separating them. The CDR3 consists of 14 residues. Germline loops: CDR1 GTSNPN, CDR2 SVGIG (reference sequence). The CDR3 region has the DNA TGTGCCTGGAATACCCAGGGGAACCAAGAGACCCAGTACTTC. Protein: CAWNTQGNQETQYF. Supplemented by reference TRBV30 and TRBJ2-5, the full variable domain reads SQTIHQWPATLVQPVGSPLSLECTVEGTSNPNLYWYRQAAGRGLQLLFYSVGIGQISSEVPQNLSASRPQDRQFILSSKKLLLSDSGFYLCAWNTQGNQETQYFGPGTRLLVL.

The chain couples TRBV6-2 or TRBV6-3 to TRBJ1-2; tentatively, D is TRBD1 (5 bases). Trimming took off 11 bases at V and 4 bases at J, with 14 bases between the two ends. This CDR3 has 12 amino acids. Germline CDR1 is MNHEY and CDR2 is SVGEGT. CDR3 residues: CAVRPGPYGYTF. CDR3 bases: TGTGCCGTACGACCGGGGCCCTATGGCTACACCTTC.

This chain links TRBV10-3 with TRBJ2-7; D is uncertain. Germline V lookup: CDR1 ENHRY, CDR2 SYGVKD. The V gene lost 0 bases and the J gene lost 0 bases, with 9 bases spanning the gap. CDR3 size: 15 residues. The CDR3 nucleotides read TGTGCCATCAGTGAGTCGGGGTTTAGCTCCTACGAGCAGTACTTC. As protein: CAISESGFSSYEQYF.

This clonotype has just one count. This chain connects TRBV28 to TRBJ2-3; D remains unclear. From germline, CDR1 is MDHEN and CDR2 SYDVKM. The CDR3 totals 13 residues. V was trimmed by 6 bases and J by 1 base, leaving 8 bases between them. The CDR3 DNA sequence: TGTGCCAGCAGGAAGCGCGGCACAGATACGCAGTATTTT. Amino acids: CASRKRGTDTQYF.

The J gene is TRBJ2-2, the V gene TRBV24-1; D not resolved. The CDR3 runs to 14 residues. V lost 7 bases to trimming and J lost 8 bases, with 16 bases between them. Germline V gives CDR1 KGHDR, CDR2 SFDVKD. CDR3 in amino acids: CATSFGPARGELFF. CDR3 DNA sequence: TGTGCCACCAGCTTCGGGCCGGCGCGGGGGGAGCTGTTTTTT.

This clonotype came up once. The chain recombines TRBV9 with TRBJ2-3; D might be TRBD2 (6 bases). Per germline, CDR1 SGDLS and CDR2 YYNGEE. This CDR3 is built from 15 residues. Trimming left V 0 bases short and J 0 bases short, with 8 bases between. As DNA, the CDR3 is TGTGCCAGCAGCGTAGTTGGGACTAGCACAGATACGCAGTATTTT. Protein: CASSVVGTSTDTQYF.

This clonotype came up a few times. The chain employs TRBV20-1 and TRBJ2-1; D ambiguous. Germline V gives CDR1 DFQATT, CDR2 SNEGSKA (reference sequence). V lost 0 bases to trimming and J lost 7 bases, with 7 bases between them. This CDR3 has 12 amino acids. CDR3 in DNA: TGCAGTGCTAGAGAGGGTGGGAATGAGCAGTTCTTC. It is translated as CSAREGGNEQFF.

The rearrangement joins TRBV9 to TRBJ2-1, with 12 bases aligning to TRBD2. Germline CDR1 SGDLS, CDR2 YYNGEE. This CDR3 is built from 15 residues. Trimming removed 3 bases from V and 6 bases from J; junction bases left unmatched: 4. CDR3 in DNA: TGTGCCAGCAGCGCCCTAGCGGGGGGGCCCAATGAGCAGTTCTTC. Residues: CASSALAGGPNEQFF.

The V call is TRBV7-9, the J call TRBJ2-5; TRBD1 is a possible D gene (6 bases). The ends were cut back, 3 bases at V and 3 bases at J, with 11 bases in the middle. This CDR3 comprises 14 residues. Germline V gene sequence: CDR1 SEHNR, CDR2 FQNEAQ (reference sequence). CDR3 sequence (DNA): TGTGCCAGCAGCTTCCCCAGGGGAGAAGAGACCCAGTACTTC. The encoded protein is CASSFPRGEETQYF.

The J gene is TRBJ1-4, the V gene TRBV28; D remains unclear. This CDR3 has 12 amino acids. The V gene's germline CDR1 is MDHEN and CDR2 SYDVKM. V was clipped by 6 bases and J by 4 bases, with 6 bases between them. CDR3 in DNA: TGTGCCAGCAGGGACGGTAATGAAAAACTGTTTTTT. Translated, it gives CASRDGNEKLFF. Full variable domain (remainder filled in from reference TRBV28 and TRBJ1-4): DVKVTQSSRYLVKRTGEKVFLECVQDMDHENMFWYRQDPGLGLRLIYFSYDVKMKEKGDIPEGYSVSREKKERFSLILESASTNQTSMYLCASRDGNEKLFFGSGTQLSVL.